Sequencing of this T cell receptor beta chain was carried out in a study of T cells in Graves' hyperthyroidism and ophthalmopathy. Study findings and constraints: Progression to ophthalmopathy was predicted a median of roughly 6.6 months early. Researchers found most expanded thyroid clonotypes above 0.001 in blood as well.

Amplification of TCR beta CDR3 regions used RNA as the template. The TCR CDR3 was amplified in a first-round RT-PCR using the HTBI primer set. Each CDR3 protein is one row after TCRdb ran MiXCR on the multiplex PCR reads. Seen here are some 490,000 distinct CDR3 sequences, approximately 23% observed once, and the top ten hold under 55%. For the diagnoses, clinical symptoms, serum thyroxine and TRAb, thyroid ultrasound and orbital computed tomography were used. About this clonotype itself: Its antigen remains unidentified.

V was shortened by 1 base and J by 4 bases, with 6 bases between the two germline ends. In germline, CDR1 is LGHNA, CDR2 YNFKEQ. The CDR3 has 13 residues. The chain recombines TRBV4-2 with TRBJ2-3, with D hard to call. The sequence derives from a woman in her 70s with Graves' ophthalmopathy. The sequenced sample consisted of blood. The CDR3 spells CASSQATADTQYF. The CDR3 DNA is TGTGCCAGCAGCCAAGCCACCGCAGATACGCAGTATTTT.